Below, 26 T cell receptor beta chains from the same sample are listed, as sequenced in a study of blood T cell dynamics during melanoma immunotherapy. Time point of the sample: pre-treatment baseline. Some clones are missing from TCRdb's copy, which holds only in-frame ones; the method was immunoSEQ multiplex PCR. The repertoire holds 9,500 or so clones, about 89% seen once, with around 6.8% in the top ten. The source was blood, collected from a patient treated with checkpoint blockade. The receptors here all came from a human donor with melanoma.

The chain joins TRBV20-1 to TRBJ2-1; tentative D call: TRBD2 (5 bases). This CDR3 region has 11 residues. The germline CDR1 and CDR2 sequences are DFQATT and SNEGSKA (reference sequence). The ends were cut back, 6 bases at V and 16 bases at J, with 19 bases in the middle. The CDR3 protein is CSASYGGLRFF. The CDR3 DNA sequence: TGCAGTGCCAGTTACGGAGGTTTGCGATTCTTC.

In this sample, this clone turned up once. This chain connects TRBV19 to TRBJ1-5; D call uncertain. The germline V and J ends were trimmed by 1 base and 4 bases, with 11 bases remaining between them. Germline V gene lookup returns CDR1 LNHDA and CDR2 SQIVND (reference sequence). The CDR3 is 15 amino acids. The CDR3 DNA reads TGTGCCAGTAGTATAGCGGTCCCGGGTAATCAGCCCCAGCATTTT. This codes for CASSIAVPGNQPQHF. Combining the CDR3 with reference TRBV19 and TRBJ1-5 gives the whole variable domain DGGITQSPKYLFRKEGQNVTLSCEQNLNHDAMYWYRQDPGQGLRLIYYSQIVNDFQKGDIAEGYSVSREKKESFPLTVTSAQKNPTAFYLCASSIAVPGNQPQHFGDGTRLSIL.

V gene TRBV19 combines with J gene TRBJ1-2; D possibly corresponds to TRBD1 (5 bases). The V gene's germline CDR1 is LNHDA and CDR2 SQIVND (reference sequence). The CDR3 loop spans 14 amino acids. The V and J ends lost 2 bases and 6 bases respectively, with 13 bases between them. CDR3 region: CASSINPGSHGYTF. CDR3 DNA: TGTGCCAGTAGTATAAATCCAGGGAGCCATGGCTACACCTTC.

The chain is built from TRBV28 and TRBJ1-2; the match to TRBD1 covers 11 bases. The CDR3 contains 14 residues. Germline values: CDR1 MDHEN, CDR2 SYDVKM. J gave up 2 bases and V 5 bases, and 1 base lay outside the gene matches. CDR3 sequence reads: CASSRTGGNYGYTF. The CDR3 nucleotides are TGTGCCAGCAGTCGGACAGGGGGCAACTATGGCTACACCTTC.

The rearrangement links TRBV11-1 to TRBJ2-1, with D possibly being TRBD2 (5 bases). The CDR3 runs to 13 residues. Per the germline V gene, CDR1 is SGHAT and CDR2 is FQDESV (reference sequence). Between the trimmed V and J ends, which lost 5 bases and 10 bases, there was a span of 15 bases. The CDR3 reads CASSPDPTGEQFF. The CDR3 DNA reads TGTGCCAGCAGCCCTGACCCCACGGGGGAGCAGTTCTTC.

The chain carries TRBV27 and TRBJ1-2; D might be TRBD1 (5 bases). Per germline, CDR1 MNHEY and CDR2 SMNVEV (reference sequence). CDR3 length: 13 amino acids. V gave up 3 bases and J gave up 2 bases, with 7 bases separating them. The CDR3 here is CASSLGGNYGYTF. The DNA for the CDR3 is TGTGCCAGCAGTTTGGGGGGGAACTATGGCTACACCTTC.

This sequence joins TRBV4-3 and TRBJ1-2, with D unresolved. The V gene's germline CDR1 is LGHNA and CDR2 YSLEER. V lost 0 bases and J 3 bases, leaving 11 bases between the germline ends. The CDR3 contains 15 residues. CDR3 loop: CASSQDAGWDYGYTF. Written as DNA, the CDR3 is TGCGCCAGCAGCCAAGACGCGGGGTGGGACTATGGCTACACCTTC.

V gene TRBV19 combines with J gene TRBJ2-3, with D perhaps matching TRBD1 or TRBD2 (5 bases each). V dropped 6 bases and J dropped 6 bases, with 16 bases sitting between them. CDR1 and CDR2 from the germline V gene are LNHDA and SQIVND (reference sequence). This CDR3 region has 14 residues. The DNA for the CDR3 is TGTGCCAGTAGACAGGTCGGGAAAACGGATACGCAGTATTTT. This codes for CASRQVGKTDTQYF.

The V and J genes are TRBV25-1 and TRBJ1-6; D remains ambiguous. The V gene's germline CDR1 is MGHDK and CDR2 SYGVNS. The CDR3 spans 14 residues. Trimming cost V 3 bases and J 0 bases, with 3 bases left between them. CDR3 nucleotide sequence: TGTGCCAGCAGTGAGATCTCCTATAATTCACCCCTCCACTTT. The encoded protein is CASSEISYNSPLHF.

The chain carries TRBV5-6 and TRBJ2-7, with D perhaps TRBD1 (7 bases). The CDR3 loop spans 15 amino acids. CDR1 and CDR2 from the germline V gene are SGHDT and YYEEEE. Trimming stripped 4 bases from V and 2 bases from J, with 16 bases between. The CDR3 bases are TGTGCCAGCAGCCCGGAGGGACAGTCGCCCTACGAGCAGTACTTC. Its translation: CASSPEGQSPYEQYF.

This chain connects TRBV4-3 to TRBJ2-7, with D tentatively TRBD2 (6 bases). The CDR3 sequence is 15 residues long. The germline V gene encodes CDR1 LGHNA and CDR2 YSLEER. V was pared by 3 bases and J by 3 bases, with 15 bases between. The CDR3 is CASSQEAGVSYEQYF. The CDR3 nucleotides read TGCGCCAGCAGCCAGGAAGCGGGTGTAAGCTACGAGCAGTACTTC.

The chain uses TRBV4-1 and TRBJ2-1; 8 bases agree with TRBD2. CDR3 length equals 16 residues. CDR1 and CDR2 from the germline V gene are MGHRA and YSYEKL. V shed 0 bases, J shed 4 bases, and the junction held 5 bases outside the gene matches. The CDR3 reads CASSQDEAGGYNEQFF. Here the CDR3 DNA reads TGCGCCAGCAGCCAAGATGAGGCGGGGGGATACAATGAGCAGTTCTTC.

J is TRBJ2-7 and V is TRBV28; D gene unclear. Trimming left V 2 bases short and J 4 bases short, with 9 bases between. The CDR3 consists of 13 residues. Germline V gene data show CDR1 as MDHEN and CDR2 as SYDVKM. The CDR3 DNA is TGTGCCAGCAGTTTACGGGTCGGGTACGAGCAGTACTTC. This gives the protein CASSLRVGYEQYF.

This chain links TRBV18 with TRBJ1-3, with TRBD1 as a possible D gene (5 bases). Trimming shortened V by 0 bases and J by 2 bases, and 11 bases separated the two germline ends. Germline CDR1 reads KGHSH; CDR2 reads LQKENI. The CDR3 consists of 16 residues. The CDR3 DNA reads TGTGCCAGCTCACCACCGAATACGGGACCTGGAAACACCATATATTTT. It is translated as CASSPPNTGPGNTIYF.

The CDR3 here is CASSFRDGYQPQHF. Here the CDR3 DNA reads TGTGCCAGCAGCTTCCGGGACGGCTATCAGCCCCAGCATTTT. This chain uses TRBV11-2 with TRBJ1-5; TRBD1 is a possible D gene (5 bases). This CDR3 region has 14 residues. V dropped 3 bases and J dropped 5 bases, with 11 bases sitting between them. Germline V gene sequence: CDR1 SGHAT, CDR2 FQNNGV.

The rearrangement joins TRBV5-4 to TRBJ1-1; D unresolved. CDR1 is SGHNT, CDR2 YYREEE, per germline (reference sequence). This CDR3 contains 14 residues. The ends were cut back, 2 bases at V and 2 bases at J, with 10 bases in the middle. Here the CDR3 reads CASSFDEVNTEAFF. Here the CDR3 DNA reads TGTGCCAGCAGCTTCGATGAGGTCAACACTGAAGCTTTCTTT. Full variable domain (outside the CDR3, taken from reference TRBV5-4 and TRBJ1-1): ETGVTQSPTHLIKTRGQQVTLRCSSQSGHNTVSWYQQALGQGPQFIFQYYREEENGRGNFPPRFSGLQFPNYSSELNVNALELDDSALYLCASSFDEVNTEAFFGQGTRLTVV.

This chain joins TRBV6-1 and TRBJ1-1, with D unresolved. The ends were cut back, 6 bases at V and 2 bases at J, with 13 bases in the middle. This CDR3 is 14 amino acids long. The germline V gene encodes CDR1 MNHNS and CDR2 SASEGT. This CDR3 is CASSPGIPNTEAFF. CDR3 bases: TGTGCCAGCAGCCCAGGAATTCCTAACACTGAAGCTTTCTTT.

The chain recombines TRBV28 with TRBJ2-6, with D unresolved. CDR3 length: 15 amino acids. V was cut by 1 base and J by 0 bases, with 4 bases left in between. CDR1 and CDR2 from the germline V gene are MDHEN and SYDVKM. The CDR3 loop reads CASSLLGSGANVLTF. CDR3 nucleotide sequence: TGTGCCAGCAGTTTATTGGGCTCTGGGGCCAACGTCCTGACTTTC.

The genes are TRBV19 and TRBJ2-2; D uncertain. The CDR3 covers 18 residues. Germline CDR1 reads LNHDA; CDR2 reads SQIVND (reference sequence). With 2 bases removed from V and 5 bases from J, the gap between germline ends came to 21 bases. Written as DNA, the CDR3 is TGTGCCAGTAGTATATGGACCTCTGGTAAAGCTAGGACCGGGGAGCTGTTTTTT. It codes for CASSIWTSGKARTGELFF. Filled out from reference TRBV19 and TRBJ2-2, the complete variable domain reads DGGITQSPKYLFRKEGQNVTLSCEQNLNHDAMYWYRQDPGQGLRLIYYSQIVNDFQKGDIAEGYSVSREKKESFPLTVTSAQKNPTAFYLCASSIWTSGKARTGELFFGEGSRLTVL.

The chain has TRBV7-9 and TRBJ2-7, with D unresolved. V was pared by 5 bases and J by 2 bases, with 13 bases between. Germline-derived CDR1 and CDR2 are SEHNR and FQNEAQ (reference sequence). CDR3 length: 14 amino acids. The CDR3 nucleotides are TGTGCCAGCAGCCAGACGGGCCCCACCTACGAGCAGTACTTC. Its translation is CASSQTGPTYEQYF.

The chain combines TRBV28 with TRBJ1-2, with TRBD1 matching over 11 bases. With 4 bases clipped from V and 4 bases from J, the junction kept 11 bases outside the gene matches. CDR3 size: 17 residues. Germline V gene lookup returns CDR1 MDHEN and CDR2 SYDVKM. DNA for the CDR3: TGTGCCAGCAGTTCACCGGGACAGGGGGTTCGTAGCTATGGCTACACCTTC. Translating it yields CASSSPGQGVRSYGYTF.

V gene TRBV9 combines with J gene TRBJ1-4, with 12 bases that match TRBD1. V lost 4 bases, J lost 8 bases, and 9 bases stayed unmatched. The CDR3 spans 16 residues. Per germline, CDR1 SGDLS and CDR2 YYNGEE. The chain's CDR3 is CASSTGTGGNFEKLFF. The CDR3 region has the DNA TGTGCCAGCAGCACCGGGACAGGGGGCAATTTCGAAAAACTGTTTTTT. Filled out from reference TRBV9 and TRBJ1-4, the complete variable domain reads DSGVTQTPKHLITATGQRVTLRCSPRSGDLSVYWYQQSLDQGLQFLIQYYNGEERAKGNILERFSAQQFPDLHSELNLSSLELGDSALYFCASSTGTGGNFEKLFFGSGTQLSVL.

V usage is TRBV4-2 and J usage is TRBJ1-2; D is unresolved. Germline assignment: CDR1 LGHNA and CDR2 YNFKEQ. This CDR3 spans 15 amino acids. Trimming left V 5 bases short and J 0 bases short, with 13 bases between. The CDR3 nucleotides are TGTGCCAGCAGCTCCACCCCCAGTACTAACTATGGCTACACCTTC. It codes for CASSSTPSTNYGYTF.

V usage is TRBV11-2 and J usage is TRBJ1-1; D perhaps matches TRBD1 (6 bases). Germline CDR1 reads SGHAT; CDR2 reads FQNNGV. V lost 7 bases, J lost 6 bases, and 18 bases lay in between. CDR3 length: 14 residues. The CDR3 DNA sequence: TGTGCCAGCATCAAAAACAGGGTTCAGCCTGAAGCTTTCTTT. Translation: CASIKNRVQPEAFF.

This sequence joins TRBV25-1 and TRBJ2-2; no clear D gene. V dropped 4 bases and J dropped 6 bases, with 15 bases sitting between them. Germline CDR1 reads MGHDK; CDR2 reads SYGVNS. This CDR3 contains 15 residues. The CDR3 region has the DNA TGTGCCAGCAGTGCAACCCGGGCTTGGTCCGGGGAGCTGTTTTTT. Encoded protein: CASSATRAWSGELFF.

The V gene is TRBV6-5, the J gene TRBJ2-2; D is ambiguous. CDR1 is MNHEY and CDR2 is SVGAGI in the germline V gene. Between the trimmed V and J ends, which lost 2 bases and 7 bases, there was a span of 2 bases. The length of the CDR3 is 11 residues. CDR3 sequence: CASSYLGELFF. The CDR3 nucleotides read TGTGCCAGCAGTTACCTCGGGGAGCTGTTTTTT.